This T cell receptor beta chain comes out of a study of blood T cell repertoires in COVID-19. How the authors handled the data: Counts of nucleated cells, estimated from reference gene primer amplification, were obtained. The table came from immunoSEQ multiplex PCR; TCRdb's copy has only in-frame clones and leaves some out. That table is the source of V, J and clone size, and D and trimming were worked out from the DNA. Here the sample spans roughly 130,000 clones, about 70% being singletons. The CDR3 consists of 12 residues. Germline V gene data show CDR1 as DFQATT and CDR2 as SNEGSKA (reference sequence). Between the trimmed V and J ends, which lost 3 bases and 3 bases, there was a span of 8 bases.

This sequence joins TRBV20-1 and TRBJ2-5; no definite D call. This clonotype originated in an elderly man with acute or convalescent COVID-19. Sequenced: peripheral blood. CDR3: CSASSVEETQYF. The CDR3 DNA is TGCAGTGCTAGTTCTGTCGAAGAGACCCAGTACTTC.